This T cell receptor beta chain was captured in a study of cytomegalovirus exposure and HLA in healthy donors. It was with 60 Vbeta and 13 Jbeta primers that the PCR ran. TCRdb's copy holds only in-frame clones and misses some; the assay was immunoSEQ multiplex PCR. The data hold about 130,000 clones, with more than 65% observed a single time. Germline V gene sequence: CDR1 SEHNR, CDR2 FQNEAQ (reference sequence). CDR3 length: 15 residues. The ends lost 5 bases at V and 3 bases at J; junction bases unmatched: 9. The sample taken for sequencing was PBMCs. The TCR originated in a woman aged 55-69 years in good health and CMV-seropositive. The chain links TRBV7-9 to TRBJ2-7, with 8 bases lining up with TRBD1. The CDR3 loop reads CASSPTGQVLYEQYF. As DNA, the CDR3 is TGTGCCAGCAGCCCGACGGGACAGGTCCTCTACGAGCAGTACTTC. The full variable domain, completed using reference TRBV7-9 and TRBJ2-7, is DTGVSQNPRHKITKRGQNVTFRCDPISEHNRLYWYRQTLGQGPEFLTYFQNEAQLEKSRLLSDRFSAERPKGSFSTLEIQRTEQGDSAMYLCASSPTGQVLYEQYFGPGTRLTVT.